This T cell receptor (beta chain) was recorded in a study of T cells in Graves' hyperthyroidism and ophthalmopathy. This clonotype has ten or more counts. The antigen is undetermined. General study points: A 13 V-J signature model discriminated ophthalmopathy versus stable hyperthyroidism. Model predictions of ophthalmopathy came a median approximately 6.5 months before onset.

Exclusion followed for patients with uncontrolled infection, other autoimmune disease, pregnancy or lactation. When hyperthyroidism was first diagnosed, the blood sample was taken, preceding any ophthalmopathy symptoms. RNA transcripts yielded amplified TCR beta CDR3 regions. A set of HTBI primers served as the primers for a first-round RT-PCR of the TCR CDR3. TCRdb redid the calling of the multiplex PCR reads with MiXCR, one entry per CDR3 protein. This table holds 35,000 to 40,000 distinct CDR3 sequences, just under 50% found once. The length of the CDR3 is 17 residues. V was clipped by 0 bases and J by 4 bases; unmatched bases: 10. CDR1 and CDR2 (germline): MGHRA, YSYEKL.

The clonotype originates from a woman in her 50s with Graves' hyperthyroidism that later progressed to Graves' ophthalmopathy. V and J are TRBV4-1 and TRBJ1-2, with 8 bases aligning to TRBD1. The specimen sequenced was blood. The CDR3 here is CASSQDSKDRGGYGYTF. CDR3 sequence (DNA): TGCGCCAGCAGCCAAGATTCCAAAGACAGGGGCGGCTATGGCTACACCTTC.